The 21 T cell receptor beta chains in this list originate from one sample, sequenced in a study of shared clonotypes between healthy human individuals. Sequencing was performed with immunoSEQ multiplex PCR; in TCRdb, only in-frame clones are kept and a portion is missing. The sample lists roughly 640,000 clones, approximately 97% occurring once. The source material was naive CD4+ T cells sorted from blood. Subset denoted: CD45RA+ positively selected. The receptors here all came from a woman aged 25 to 39 in good health.

The chain carries TRBV28 and TRBJ1-1; D is ambiguous. V was pared by 2 bases and J by 1 base, with 17 bases between. This CDR3 contains 17 residues. Germline V gene sequence: CDR1 MDHEN, CDR2 SYDVKM. In nucleotides, the CDR3 is TGTGCCAGCAGTTTAGGGGTGGCGGGTAGCTCGAACACTGAAGCTTTCTTT. Amino acid sequence: CASSLGVAGSSNTEAFF.

This chain connects TRBV7-3 to TRBJ2-3; 9 nucleotides line up with TRBD2. V lost 2 bases and J lost 6; bases outside the gene matches: 6. The germline CDR1 and CDR2 sequences are SGHTA and FQGTGA. The CDR3 has 15 residues. CDR3 sequence: CASSLYLAGVDTQYF. CDR3 nucleotide sequence: TGTGCCAGCAGCTTATATTTAGCGGGAGTGGATACGCAGTATTTT.

The chain couples TRBV5-1 to TRBJ1-4; 8 positions match TRBD1. After removal of 8 bases from V and 0 bases from J, the junction contained 6 bases not matched to a gene. The CDR3 loop spans 15 amino acids. The germline CDR1 and CDR2 sequences are SGHRS and YFSETQ. The CDR3 protein is CASTLTGATNEKLFF. DNA for the CDR3: TGCGCCAGTACCCTGACAGGGGCAACTAATGAAAAACTGTTTTTT.

The chain employs TRBV2 and TRBJ2-7; 9 bases align to TRBD1. CDR3 size: 20 residues. CDR1 and CDR2 from the germline V gene are SNHLY and FYNNEI. Trimming took 4 bases from V and 2 from J; bases not matched to a gene: 21. Here the CDR3 reads CASSGHGTGTGLIETYEQYF. CDR3 in DNA: TGTGCCAGCAGTGGGCACGGGACAGGGACGGGGCTCATCGAGACCTACGAGCAGTACTTC.

This chain joins TRBV6-6 and TRBJ2-7; D may be TRBD1 (6 bases). This CDR3 has 13 residues. V was trimmed by 6 bases and J by 4 bases, leaving 13 bases between them. Germline CDR1 is MNHNY and CDR2 is SVGAGI (reference sequence). The CDR3 DNA reads TGTGCCAGCAGCCAGGACAGTGGTTACGAGCAGTACTTC. Translating it yields CASSQDSGYEQYF.

The V call is TRBV19, the J call TRBJ2-7, with 8 bases matching TRBD1. The CDR3 length is 18 residues. Germline V CDR1 and CDR2: LNHDA, SQIVND (reference sequence). The ends lost 5 bases at V and 2 bases at J; junction bases unmatched: 17. The CDR3 loop reads CASSPTDRGFPPTYEQYF. Here the CDR3 DNA reads TGTGCCAGTAGTCCGACCGACAGGGGCTTCCCTCCTACCTACGAGCAGTACTTC.

The rearrangement joins TRBV11-2 to TRBJ2-1; D remains unclear. Germline loops: CDR1 SGHAT, CDR2 FQNNGV. The V and J ends lost 5 bases and 7 bases respectively, with 15 bases between them. This CDR3 has 14 amino acids. The CDR3 is CASSPQTGLNEQFF. CDR3 sequence (DNA): TGTGCCAGCAGCCCCCAAACGGGCCTTAATGAGCAGTTCTTC.

This clone appeared a single time. The V and J genes are TRBV10-3 and TRBJ2-1; a possible D gene is TRBD1 (7 bases). The V and J ends lost 2 bases and 4 bases respectively, with 15 bases between them. CDR1 is ENHRY and CDR2 is SYGVKD in the germline V gene. This CDR3 has 16 amino acids. CDR3 residues: CAISEADRAGYNEQFF. The DNA of the CDR3 is TGTGCCATCAGTGAGGCAGACAGGGCGGGGTACAATGAGCAGTTCTTC.

This chain joins TRBV5-1 and TRBJ2-7, with 7 bases identical to TRBD1. CDR3 size: 14 residues. V trimming: 1 base; J trimming: 5 bases; junction bases outside the gene matches: 6. Germline CDR1 and CDR2: SGHRS and YFSETQ. CDR3 DNA sequence: TGCGCCAGCAGCTTGCCCGGGACAGATGACGAGCAGTACTTC. It encodes CASSLPGTDDEQYF.

This clone was seen only once. The sample contains more than one DNA sequence encoding this CDR3. J is TRBJ2-5 and V is TRBV6-5, with 9 bases fitting TRBD1. The J call may be faulty, since TRBJ2-7 better matches the DNA end. The CDR3 runs 15 residues. Germline V gives CDR1 MNHEY, CDR2 SVGAGI. The CDR3 region is CASSYSGTGSYEQYF. CDR3 DNA sequence: TGTGCCAGCAGTTACTCGGGGACAGGGTCCTACGAGCAGTACTTC.

The chain has TRBV6-4 and TRBJ2-1; 12 positions agree with TRBD2. CDR1 and CDR2 from the germline V gene are MRHNA and SNTAGT. Losses at the gene ends were 5 bases for V and 4 bases for J; bases not matched to a gene: 3. This CDR3 contains 15 residues. CDR3 in amino acids: CASSTGLAGYNEQFF. The CDR3 DNA follows: TGTGCCAGCAGTACTGGACTAGCGGGATACAATGAGCAGTTCTTC.

The rearrangement uses TRBV6-6 and TRBJ2-5; D is possibly TRBD1 or TRBD2 (6 bases each). The germline CDR1 and CDR2 sequences are MNHNY and SVGAGI (reference sequence). Trimming shortened V by 8 bases and J by 4 bases, and 14 bases separated the two germline ends. This CDR3 is built from 13 residues. The CDR3 DNA sequence: TGTGCCAGCCAGTGGGGGGCCGGAGAGACCCAGTACTTC. Amino acid sequence: CASQWGAGETQYF.

The chain is built from TRBV19 and TRBJ2-3; a possible D gene is TRBD2 (6 bases). Looked up from germline, CDR1 is LNHDA and CDR2 is SQIVND (reference sequence). V lost 3 bases and J lost 2, with 15 bases in between. This CDR3 has 16 amino acids. CDR3: CASSIIRRGNTDTQYF. CDR3 DNA: TGTGCCAGTAGTATCATACGGCGCGGGAACACAGATACGCAGTATTTT.

The rearrangement uses TRBV5-1 and TRBJ2-3; 12 bases fit TRBD2. The CDR3 spans 16 residues. The germline gives CDR1 SGHRS, CDR2 YFSETQ. V lost 0 bases, J lost 4 bases, and 3 bases stayed unmatched. DNA for the CDR3: TGCGCCAGCAGCTTGGGACTAGCGGGAGTCGCAGATACGCAGTATTTT. Protein product: CASSLGLAGVADTQYF.

The J gene is TRBJ1-4, the V gene TRBV6-1; 7 positions agree with TRBD1. V was pared by 3 bases and J by 6 bases, with 1 base of the junction left unmatched. CDR3 length: 13 amino acids. Per the germline V gene, CDR1 is MNHNS and CDR2 is SASEGT. CDR3 sequence: CASSEGQHEKLFF. Written as DNA, the CDR3 is TGTGCCAGCAGTGAGGGACAGCATGAAAAACTGTTTTTT.

The rearrangement links TRBV10-3 to TRBJ2-2; D might be TRBD2 (5 bases). The CDR3 loop spans 14 amino acids. The V and J ends lost 0 bases and 8 bases respectively, with 10 bases between them. The V gene's germline CDR1 is ENHRY and CDR2 SYGVKD. This chain's CDR3 is CAISESTGIGELFF. CDR3 coding DNA: TGTGCCATCAGTGAGTCGACGGGGATTGGGGAGCTGTTTTTT.

The rearrangement joins TRBV6-6 to TRBJ2-5; TRBD2 matches at 10 bases. Germline V gene data show CDR1 as MNHNY and CDR2 as SVGAGI (reference sequence). This CDR3 comprises 16 residues. Trimming removed 4 bases from V and 5 bases from J; junction bases left unmatched: 10. The CDR3 DNA reads as TGTGCCAGCAGTTTTGAAGCGGGAGGGCCGTGGGAGACCCAGTACTTC. This codes for CASSFEAGGPWETQYF.

The V and J genes are TRBV5-6 and TRBJ2-7; 8 bases are shared with TRBD1. V lost 0 bases, J lost 3 bases, and 5 bases stayed unmatched. The CDR3 length is 15 residues. Germline V lookup: CDR1 SGHDT, CDR2 YYEEEE. The CDR3 sequence: CASSLGQGIIYEQYF. The CDR3 region has the DNA TGTGCCAGCAGCTTGGGACAGGGGATTATCTACGAGCAGTACTTC.

The V call is TRBV28, the J call TRBJ1-4; tentatively, D is TRBD1 (5 bases). Deletions cut 8 bases from V and 0 bases from J, with 13 bases between. The CDR3 runs to 15 residues. Per germline, CDR1 MDHEN and CDR2 SYDVKM. CDR3 loop: CASQDSHATNEKLFF. The DNA of the CDR3 is TGTGCCAGCCAAGACAGCCATGCAACTAATGAAAAACTGTTTTTT.

This chain joins TRBV28 and TRBJ1-5, with 8 bases fitting TRBD1. Germline V gene data show CDR1 as MDHEN and CDR2 as SYDVKM. V lost 1 base and J lost 8; bases outside the gene matches: 4. The CDR3 spans 14 residues. CDR3 region: CASSLFPGQEPQHF. As DNA, the CDR3 is TGTGCCAGCAGTTTATTCCCGGGACAGGAGCCCCAGCATTTT.

The J gene is TRBJ1-1, the V gene TRBV6-1; D gene unclear. The ends were cut back, 4 bases at V and 5 bases at J, with 14 bases in the middle. This CDR3 comprises 14 residues. Germline V CDR1 and CDR2: MNHNS, SASEGT. For the CDR3, the DNA is TGTGCCAGCAGTGCCCCCGGGGTAGGGACTGAAGCTTTCTTT. Protein sequence: CASSAPGVGTEAFF.